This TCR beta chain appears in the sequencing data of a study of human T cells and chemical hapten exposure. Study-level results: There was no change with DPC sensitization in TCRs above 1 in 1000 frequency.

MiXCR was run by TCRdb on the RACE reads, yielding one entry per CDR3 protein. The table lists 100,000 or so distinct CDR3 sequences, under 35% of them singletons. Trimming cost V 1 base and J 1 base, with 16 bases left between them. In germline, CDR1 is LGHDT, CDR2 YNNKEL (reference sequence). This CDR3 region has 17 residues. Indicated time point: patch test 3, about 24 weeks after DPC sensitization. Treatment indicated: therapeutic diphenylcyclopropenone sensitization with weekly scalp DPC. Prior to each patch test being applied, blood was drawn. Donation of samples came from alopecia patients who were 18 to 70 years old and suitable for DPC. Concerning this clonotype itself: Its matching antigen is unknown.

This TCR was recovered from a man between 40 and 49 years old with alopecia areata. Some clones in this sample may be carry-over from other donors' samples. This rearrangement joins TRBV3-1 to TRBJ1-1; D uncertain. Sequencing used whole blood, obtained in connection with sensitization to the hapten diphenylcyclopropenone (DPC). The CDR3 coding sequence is TGTGCCAGCAGCCAAGTCCGCGCCAGCAGCTGGAACACTGAAGCTTTCTTT. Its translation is CASSQVRASSWNTEAFF.